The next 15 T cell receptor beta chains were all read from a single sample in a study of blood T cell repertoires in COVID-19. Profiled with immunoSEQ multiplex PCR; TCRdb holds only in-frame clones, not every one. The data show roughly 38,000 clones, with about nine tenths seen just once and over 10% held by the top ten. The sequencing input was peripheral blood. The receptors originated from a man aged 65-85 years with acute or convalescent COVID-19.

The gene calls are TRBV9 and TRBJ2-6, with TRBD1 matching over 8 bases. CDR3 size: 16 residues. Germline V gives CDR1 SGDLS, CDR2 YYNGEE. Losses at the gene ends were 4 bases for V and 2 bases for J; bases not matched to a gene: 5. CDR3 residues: CASSIRTGTGANVLTF. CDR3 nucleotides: TGTGCCAGCAGCATACGGACAGGGACTGGGGCCAACGTCCTGACTTTC.

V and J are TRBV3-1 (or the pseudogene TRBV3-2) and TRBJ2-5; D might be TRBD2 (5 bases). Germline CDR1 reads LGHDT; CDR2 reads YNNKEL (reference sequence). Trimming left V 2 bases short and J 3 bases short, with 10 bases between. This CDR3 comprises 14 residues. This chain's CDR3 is CASSQQAAKETQYF. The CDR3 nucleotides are TGTGCCAGCAGCCAACAAGCGGCCAAAGAGACCCAGTACTTC.

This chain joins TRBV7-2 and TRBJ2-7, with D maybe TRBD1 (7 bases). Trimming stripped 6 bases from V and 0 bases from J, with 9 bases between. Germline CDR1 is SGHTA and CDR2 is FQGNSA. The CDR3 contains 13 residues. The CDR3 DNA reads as TGTGCCAGCAGGCGGGACAGCTCCTACGAGCAGTACTTC. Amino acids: CASRRDSSYEQYF.

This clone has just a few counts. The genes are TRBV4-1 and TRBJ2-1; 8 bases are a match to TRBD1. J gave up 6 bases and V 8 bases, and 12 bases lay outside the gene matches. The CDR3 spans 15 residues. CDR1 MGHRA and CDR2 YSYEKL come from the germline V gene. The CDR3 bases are TGCGCCAGCGGGCGAGACAGGGGAGCGGGCAATGAGCAGTTCTTC. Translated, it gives CASGRDRGAGNEQFF.

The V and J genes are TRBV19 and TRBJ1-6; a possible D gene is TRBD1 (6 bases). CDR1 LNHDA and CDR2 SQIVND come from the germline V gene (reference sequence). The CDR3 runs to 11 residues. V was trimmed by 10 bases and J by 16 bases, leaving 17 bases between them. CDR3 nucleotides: TGTGCCACCAGAGACAGGTTTGCACTCCACTTT. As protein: CATRDRFALHF.

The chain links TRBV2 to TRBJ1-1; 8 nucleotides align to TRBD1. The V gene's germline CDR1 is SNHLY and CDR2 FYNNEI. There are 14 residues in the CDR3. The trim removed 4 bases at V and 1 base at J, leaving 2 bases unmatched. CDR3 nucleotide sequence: TGTGCCAGCAGTGGACAGGGGAGGAACACTGAAGCTTTCTTT. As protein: CASSGQGRNTEAFF.

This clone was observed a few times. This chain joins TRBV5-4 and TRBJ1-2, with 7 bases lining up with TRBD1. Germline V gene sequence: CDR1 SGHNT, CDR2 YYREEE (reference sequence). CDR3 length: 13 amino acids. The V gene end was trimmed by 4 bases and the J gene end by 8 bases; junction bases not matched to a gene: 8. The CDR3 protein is CASSRDRVDGYTF. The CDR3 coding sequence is TGTGCCAGCAGCCGAGACAGGGTAGACGGCTACACCTTC. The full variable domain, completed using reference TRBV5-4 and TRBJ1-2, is ETGVTQSPTHLIKTRGQQVTLRCSSQSGHNTVSWYQQALGQGPQFIFQYYREEENGRGNFPPRFSGLQFPNYSSELNVNALELDDSALYLCASSRDRVDGYTFGSGTRLTVV.

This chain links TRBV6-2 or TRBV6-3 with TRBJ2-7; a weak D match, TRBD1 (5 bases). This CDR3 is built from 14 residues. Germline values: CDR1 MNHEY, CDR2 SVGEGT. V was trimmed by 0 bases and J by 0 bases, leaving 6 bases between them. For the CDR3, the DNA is TGTGCCAGCAGTTACTCGGACAACTCCTACGAGCAGTACTTC. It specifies CASSYSDNSYEQYF.

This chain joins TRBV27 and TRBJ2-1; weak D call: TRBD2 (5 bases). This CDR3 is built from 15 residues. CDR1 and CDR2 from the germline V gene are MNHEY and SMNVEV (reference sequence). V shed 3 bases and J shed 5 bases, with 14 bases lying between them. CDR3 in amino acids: CASSFNSGIDNEQFF. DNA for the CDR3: TGTGCCAGCAGTTTTAATTCGGGAATCGACAATGAGCAGTTCTTC.

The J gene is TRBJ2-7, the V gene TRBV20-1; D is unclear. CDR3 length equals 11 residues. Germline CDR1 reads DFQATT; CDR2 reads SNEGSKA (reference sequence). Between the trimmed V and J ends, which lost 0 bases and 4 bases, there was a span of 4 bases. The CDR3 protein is CSARDSYEQYF. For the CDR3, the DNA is TGCAGTGCTAGAGATAGTTACGAGCAGTACTTC.

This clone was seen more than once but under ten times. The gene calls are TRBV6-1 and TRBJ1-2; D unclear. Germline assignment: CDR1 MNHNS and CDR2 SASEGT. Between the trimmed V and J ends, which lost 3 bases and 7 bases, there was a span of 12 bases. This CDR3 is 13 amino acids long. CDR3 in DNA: TGTGCCAGCAGTGAGGGTGAGGGTAGTGGCTACACCTTC. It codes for CASSEGEGSGYTF.

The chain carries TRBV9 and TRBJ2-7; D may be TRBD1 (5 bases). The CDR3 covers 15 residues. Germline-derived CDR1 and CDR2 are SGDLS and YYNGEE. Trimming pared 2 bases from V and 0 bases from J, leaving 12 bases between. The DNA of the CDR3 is TGTGCCAGCAGCGTTGGAGACAGCACCTCCTACGAGCAGTACTTC. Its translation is CASSVGDSTSYEQYF.

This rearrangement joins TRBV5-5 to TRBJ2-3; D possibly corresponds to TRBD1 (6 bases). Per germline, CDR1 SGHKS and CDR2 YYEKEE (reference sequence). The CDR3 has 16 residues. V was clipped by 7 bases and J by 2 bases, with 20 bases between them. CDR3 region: CASQYAPTGATDTQYF. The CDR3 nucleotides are TGTGCCAGCCAATACGCCCCGACAGGAGCCACAGATACGCAGTATTTT.

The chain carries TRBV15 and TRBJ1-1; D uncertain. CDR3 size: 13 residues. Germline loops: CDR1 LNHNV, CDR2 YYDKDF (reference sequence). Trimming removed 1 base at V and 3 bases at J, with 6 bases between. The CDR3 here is CATSRVSYTEAFF. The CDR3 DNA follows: TGTGCCACCAGCAGAGTTTCCTACACTGAAGCTTTCTTT.

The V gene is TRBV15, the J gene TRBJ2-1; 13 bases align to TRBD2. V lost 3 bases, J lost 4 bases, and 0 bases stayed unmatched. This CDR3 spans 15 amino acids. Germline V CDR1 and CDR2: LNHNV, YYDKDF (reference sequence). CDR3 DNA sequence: TGTGCCACCAGCAGGACTAGCGGGGGGTACAATGAGCAGTTCTTC. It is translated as CATSRTSGGYNEQFF.